What follows describes a single T cell receptor (beta chain). Its recognized antigen is unknown. No base quality information exists; no much larger clone differs at one position. This entry is derived from a study of T-cell reconstitution after alpha-beta-depleted transplantation in children (dated by TCRdb to 2015 to 2016). Regarding the research as a whole: Using TCR repertoire profiling, the study followed T-cell immune reconstitution in a quantitative way in children after TCRalphabeta/CD19-depleted allogeneic hematopoietic cell transplantation.

Receptor amplification or capture employed PCR. TCRdb names Illumina HiSeq 2500 as the instrument used. TCR library preparation used molecular barcoding, with unique molecular identifiers applied to normalize quantification of the TCRbeta repertoire. TCRdb cleaned the public reads at Q25 with fastp, built clones with MiXCR and kept in-frame beta chains. Identical CDR3 proteins give one entry, which carries the most common genes and DNA. This sample holds some 550,000 distinct CDR3 sequences; around 20% were observed only once. The ten biggest clones cover less than 4% of the sample. The CDR3 starts with the cysteine, ends with the phenylalanine, and has 18 residues. CDR3 DNA only is kept here, 54 bases in frame from base 1. CDR1 and CDR2 are read off the germline V gene as SGHAT and FQNNGV. V sheds 3 bases and J sheds 0 bases, leaving 18 bases between their ends.

The receptor was isolated from a human donor who donated a stem cell graft to a child with acute lymphoblastic leukemia. The chain uses TRBV11-2 and TRBJ1-3; TRBD1 is perhaps the D gene, given 5 matching bases. The sequenced sample was PBMCs from the stem cell graft donor, obtained from the stem cell graft. DNA sequence: TGTGCCAGCAGCTTTCTTAAACGGGGCCTCCGCTCTGGAAACACCATATATTTT. It translates to CASSFLKRGLRSGNTIYF. With all but the CDR3 taken from the reference TRBV11-2 and TRBJ1-3 genes, the full variable domain is: EAGVAQSPRYKIIEKRQSVAFWCNPISGHATLYWYQQILGQGPKLLIQFQNNGVVDDSQLPKDRFSAERLKGVDSTLKIQPAKLEDSAVYLCASSFLKRGLRSGNTIYFGEGSWLTVV.